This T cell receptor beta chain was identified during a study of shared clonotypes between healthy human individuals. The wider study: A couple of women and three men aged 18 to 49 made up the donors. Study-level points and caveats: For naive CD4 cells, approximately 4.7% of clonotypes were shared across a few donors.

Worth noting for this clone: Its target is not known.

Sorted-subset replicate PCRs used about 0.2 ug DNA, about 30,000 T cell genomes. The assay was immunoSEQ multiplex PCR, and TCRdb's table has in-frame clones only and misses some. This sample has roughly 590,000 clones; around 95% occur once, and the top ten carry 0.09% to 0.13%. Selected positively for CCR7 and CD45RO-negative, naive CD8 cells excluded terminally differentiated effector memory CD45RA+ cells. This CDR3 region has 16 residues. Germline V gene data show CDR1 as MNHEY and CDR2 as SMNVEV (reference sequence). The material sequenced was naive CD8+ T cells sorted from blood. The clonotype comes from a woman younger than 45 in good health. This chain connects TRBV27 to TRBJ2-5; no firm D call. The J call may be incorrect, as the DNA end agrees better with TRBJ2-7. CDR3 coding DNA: TGTGCCAGCAGTTTATTGTCCAGCCGAATGCCCGACGAGCAGTACTTC. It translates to CASSLLSSRMPDEQYF.